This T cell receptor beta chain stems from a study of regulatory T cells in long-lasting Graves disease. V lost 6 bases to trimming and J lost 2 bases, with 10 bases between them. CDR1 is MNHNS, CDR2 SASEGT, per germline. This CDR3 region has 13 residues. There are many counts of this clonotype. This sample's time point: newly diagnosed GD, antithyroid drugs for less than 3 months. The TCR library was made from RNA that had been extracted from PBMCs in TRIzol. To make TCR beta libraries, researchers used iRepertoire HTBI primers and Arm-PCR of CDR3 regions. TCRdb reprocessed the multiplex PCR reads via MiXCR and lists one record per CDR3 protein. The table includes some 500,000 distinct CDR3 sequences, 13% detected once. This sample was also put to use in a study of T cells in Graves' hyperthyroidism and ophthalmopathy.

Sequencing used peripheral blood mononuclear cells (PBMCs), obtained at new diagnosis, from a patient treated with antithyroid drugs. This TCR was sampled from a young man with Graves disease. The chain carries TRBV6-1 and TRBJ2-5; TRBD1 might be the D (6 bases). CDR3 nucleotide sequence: TGTGCCAGCAGGGAGACAGGACAAGAGACCCAGTACTTC. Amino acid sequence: CASRETGQETQYF.